These T cell receptor beta chains were read from a single sample in a study of T cells after yellow fever vaccination. TCRdb passed the 5' RACE reads through MiXCR, listing each CDR3 protein once. The sample lists about 240,000 distinct CDR3 sequences, around 7% occurring once. The input for sequencing was CD4+ T cells sorted from PBMCs, taken 15 days after the yellow fever booster vaccination. The receptors were gathered from a man aged 25-45 years who received the YFV17D yellow fever vaccine. Both conserved end residues are part of each CDR3. The order of the fields is V gene, D gene, clone size, J gene, CDR3 protein, CDR3 DNA. A D gene is named only where the DNA matches it firmly. Rows give clone size only sometimes, using once, few, many, or a class for an expanded clone.

TRBV18	NA	NA	TRBJ2-7	CASSPKGGEPSYEQYF	TGTGCCAGCTCACCAAAAGGAGGGGAGCCCTCCTACGAGCAGTACTTC
TRBV3-1	TRBD2	many	TRBJ2-1	CASTFLAGKDNEQFF	TGTGCCAGCACGTTCCTAGCGGGAAAGGACAATGAGCAGTTCTTC
TRBV12-3/TRBV12-4	TRBD1	many	TRBJ2-7	CASSLGTGGYEQYF	TGTGCCAGCAGTCTCGGGACAGGGGGCTACGAGCAGTACTTC
TRBV7-8	NA	NA	TRBJ2-7	CASSLGARGYEQYF	TGTGCCAGCAGCTTAGGGGCCAGGGGCTACGAGCAGTACTTC
TRBV5-1	NA	NA	TRBJ2-6	CASSATGGANVLTF	TGCGCCAGCAGCGCGACAGGTGGGGCCAACGTCCTGACTTTC
TRBV20-1	TRBD2	many	TRBJ2-1	CSAPSSGSVDNEQFF	TGCAGTGCTCCGTCTAGCGGGAGCGTCGACAATGAGCAGTTCTTC
TRBV7-2	NA	few	TRBJ2-7	CASSFGLGLSEQYF	TGTGCCAGCAGCTTCGGGTTGGGCTTATCTGAGCAGTACTTC
TRBV5-1	NA	many	TRBJ1-1	CASSLKGEGDTEAFF	TGCGCCAGCAGCTTGAAGGGGGAAGGGGACACTGAAGCTTTCTTT
TRBV20-1	NA	many	TRBJ2-2	CSASRGPANTGELFF	TGCAGTGCTAGCAGGGGTCCGGCGAACACCGGGGAGCTGTTTTTT
TRBV4-3	NA	NA	TRBJ2-3	CASSQNREPLTNTQYF	TGCGCCAGCAGCCAAAACAGGGAACCGCTCACAAATACGCAGTATTTT
TRBV29-1	NA	NA	TRBJ2-1	CSVERVPRYNEQFF	TGCAGCGTTGAAAGAGTGCCCAGATACAATGAGCAGTTCTTC
TRBV7-6	TRBD2	few	TRBJ2-7	CASSLIGGSHYEQYF	TGTGCCAGCAGCTTAATCGGCGGGAGCCACTACGAGCAGTACTTC
TRBV5-1	NA	NA	TRBJ1-1	CASSSWTNMNTEAFF	TGCGCCAGCAGCTCCTGGACAAATATGAACACTGAAGCTTTCTTT
TRBV5-5	NA	many	TRBJ2-2	CASSRSSGYTGELFF	TGTGCCAGCAGCCGGTCGTCAGGATACACCGGGGAGCTGTTTTTT
TRBV5-6	NA	NA	TRBJ2-4	CASSQKNIQYF	TGTGCCAGCAGCCAGAAAAACATTCAGTACTTC
TRBV20-1	NA	NA	TRBJ2-7	CSARRIAAYEQYF	TGCAGTGCTAGAAGGATAGCAGCCTACGAGCAGTACTTC
TRBV23-1	TRBD1	many	TRBJ2-5	CASSQRTGRETQYF	TGCGCCAGCAGCCAACGGACAGGGAGGGAGACCCAGTACTTC
TRBV24-1	NA	NA	TRBJ2-1	CATSDSRDHYNEQFF	TGTGCCACCAGTGACTCACGGGACCACTACAATGAGCAGTTCTTC
TRBV6-2/TRBV6-3	NA	few	TRBJ2-7	CASRFASSNSYEQYF	TGTGCCAGCAGATTCGCTAGCAGCAATTCCTACGAGCAGTACTTC
TRBV14	TRBD2	NA	TRBJ2-7	CASSLLISGNYEQYF	TGTGCCAGCAGCCTGCTCATTAGCGGGAACTACGAGCAGTACTTC
TRBV20-1	TRBD1	few	TRBJ2-1	CSAPTGGDEQFF	TGCAGTGCTCCGACAGGGGGCGATGAGCAGTTCTTC
TRBV12-3/TRBV12-4	NA	many	TRBJ2-1	CASSHHKNPLNEQFF	TGTGCCAGCAGTCACCATAAGAACCCCCTCAATGAGCAGTTCTTC